This T cell receptor beta chain was identified in a study of OX40 agonist ivuxolimab in advanced cancers. TCRdb keeps only in-frame clones here, not all; method: immunoSEQ multiplex PCR. The repertoire holds some 97,000 clones, nearly 90% seen once, with roughly 0.16% in the top ten. CDR1 and CDR2 (germline): GTSNPN, SVGIG (reference sequence). The germline V and J ends were trimmed by 5 bases and 3 bases, with 17 bases remaining between them. This CDR3 has 14 residues. This clone was picked up one time. The gene calls are TRBV30 and TRBJ2-7, with D possibly being TRBD1 or TRBD2 (6 bases each). The TCR was taken from an adult with an advanced solid tumor such as melanoma, head and neck, liver or kidney cancer. The starting material was CD4+ or CD8+ T cells sorted from blood, obtained in a trial of the OX40 agonist ivuxolimab. CDR3 amino acids: CAWERGLRDYEQYF. The CDR3 nucleotides read TGTGCCTGGGAACGGGGGCTCCGGGACTACGAGCAGTACTTC. The whole variable domain, remainder taken from reference TRBV30 and TRBJ2-7, is SQTIHQWPATLVQPVGSPLSLECTVEGTSNPNLYWYRQAAGRGLQLLFYSVGIGQISSEVPQNLSASRPQDRQFILSSKKLLLSDSGFYLCAWERGLRDYEQYFGPGTRLTVT.